What follows is one T cell receptor beta chain and its context. Sequenced by immunoSEQ multiplex PCR; TCRdb stores in-frame clones only, minus some. The table has around 15,000 clones, over 80% seen once. The data are from a study of technical replicates of blood from several donors. The length of the CDR3 is 14 residues. V gave up 7 bases and J gave up 4 bases, with 16 bases separating them. In germline, CDR1 is WSHSY, CDR2 SAAADI. This receptor was taken from a human donor in good health. The chain links TRBV10-2 to TRBJ1-1; unclear D gene. The sequenced sample consisted of PBMCs. This chain's CDR3 is CASTAIAEGTEAFF. In DNA, the CDR3 is TGCGCCAGCACCGCAATAGCTGAGGGCACTGAAGCTTTCTTT.